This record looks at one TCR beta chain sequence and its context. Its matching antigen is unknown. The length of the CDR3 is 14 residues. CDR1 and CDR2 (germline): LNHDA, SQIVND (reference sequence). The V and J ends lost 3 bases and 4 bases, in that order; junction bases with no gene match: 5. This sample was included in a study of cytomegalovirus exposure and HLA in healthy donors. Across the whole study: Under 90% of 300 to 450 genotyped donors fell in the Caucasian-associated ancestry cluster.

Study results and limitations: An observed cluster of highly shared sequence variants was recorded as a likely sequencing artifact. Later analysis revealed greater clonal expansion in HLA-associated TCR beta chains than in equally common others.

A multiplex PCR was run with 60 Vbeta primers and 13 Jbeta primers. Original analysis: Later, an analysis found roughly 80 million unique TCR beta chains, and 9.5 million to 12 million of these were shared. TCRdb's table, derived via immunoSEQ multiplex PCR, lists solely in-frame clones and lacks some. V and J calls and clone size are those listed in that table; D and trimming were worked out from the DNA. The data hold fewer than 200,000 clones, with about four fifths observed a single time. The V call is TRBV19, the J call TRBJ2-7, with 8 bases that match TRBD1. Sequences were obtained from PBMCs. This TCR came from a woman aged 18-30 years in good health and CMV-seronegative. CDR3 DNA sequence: TGTGCCAGTAGTATCGGCAGGGGGCCATACGAGCAGTACTTC. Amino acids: CASSIGRGPYEQYF.